The 8 T cell receptor beta chains below come from one sample, sequenced in a study of blood T cell repertoires in COVID-19 (TCRdb year 2020). Receptor libraries were prepared by the immunoSEQ multiplex PCR assay. TCRdb's version of the immuneACCESS table is confined to in-frame rearrangements and falls short of the full clone set. An unresolved V gene accounts for under half of the shortfall where checked; the remainder is of unknown origin. The sample profile shows about 140,000 clones; around 90% of them were found once. The leading ten clones occupy approximately 2.5% of the sample. Sequencing was carried out using peripheral blood. All receptors derive from a human donor with COVID-19, enrolled during active disease. The donor label of this sample is uncertain.

The chain joins TRBV7-2 to TRBJ2-5; D possibly corresponds to TRBD2 (5 bases). Germline CDR1 reads SGHTA; CDR2 reads FQGNSA. The CDR3 length is 15 residues. V was pared by 1 base and J by 2 bases, with 11 bases between. CDR3 bases: TGTGCCAGCAGCTTAGGCCGGGGTGCTCAAGAGACCCAGTACTTC. Translation gives CASSLGRGAQETQYF.

This chain joins TRBV6-5 and TRBJ1-1, with D perhaps matching TRBD1 (6 bases). Germline-derived CDR1 and CDR2 are MNHEY and SVGAGI. The V and J ends lost 2 bases and 1 base respectively, with 11 bases between them. CDR3 length: 15 amino acids. The CDR3 protein is CASSYSIQGNTEAFF. CDR3 nucleotide sequence: TGTGCCAGCAGTTACAGTATACAGGGGAACACTGAAGCTTTCTTT.

This clone turned up a few times. The chain uses TRBV5-1 and TRBJ2-1; 14 nucleotides agree with TRBD2. Trimming took 4 bases from V and 4 from J; bases not matched to a gene: 13. Germline lookup yields CDR1 SGHRS and CDR2 YFSETQ. This CDR3 has 19 residues. The CDR3 loop is CASSLGTSGSLEAYNEQFF. For the CDR3, the DNA is TGCGCCAGCAGCCTGGGGACTAGCGGGAGCTTAGAAGCATACAATGAGCAGTTCTTC.

The chain carries TRBV5-1 and TRBJ2-7; D unresolved. The V end lost 1 base, the J end lost 4 bases, and 15 bases lay between the germline ends. The CDR3 is 15 residues long. CDR1 is SGHRS and CDR2 is YFSETQ in the germline V gene. The CDR3 DNA reads TGCGCCAGCAGCTTGACAGAGAGCCGGCCATACGAGCAGTACTTC. It translates to CASSLTESRPYEQYF.

CDR3 coding DNA: TGTGCCAGCAGCTTAGGGGGCCCTTTTAACTATGGCTACACCTTC. The encoded protein is CASSLGGPFNYGYTF. The rearrangement links TRBV11-2 to TRBJ1-2; D is possibly TRBD1 (5 bases). Trimming cost V 1 base and J 1 base, with 10 bases left between them. This CDR3 is built from 15 residues. Looked up from germline, CDR1 is SGHAT and CDR2 is FQNNGV.

The V gene is TRBV11-2, the J gene TRBJ1-4; weak D call: TRBD1 (6 bases). The CDR3 sequence is 17 residues long. Trimming pared 4 bases from V and 1 base from J, leaving 16 bases between. Germline loops: CDR1 SGHAT, CDR2 FQNNGV. The CDR3 region has the DNA TGTGCCAGCAGCTCGCTAGGAACAGGGAAAACTAATGAAAAACTGTTTTTT. Translated: CASSSLGTGKTNEKLFF. Full variable domain (outside the CDR3, taken from reference TRBV11-2 and TRBJ1-4): EAGVAQSPRYKIIEKRQSVAFWCNPISGHATLYWYQQILGQGPKLLIQFQNNGVVDDSQLPKDRFSAERLKGVDSTLKIQPAKLEDSAVYLCASSSLGTGKTNEKLFFGSGTQLSVL.

The gene calls are TRBV11-2 and TRBJ2-3; D uncertain. Germline V CDR1 and CDR2: SGHAT, FQNNGV. Trimming removed 3 bases from V and 2 bases from J, with 12 bases in between. The CDR3 covers 15 residues. This CDR3 is CASSFMALFTDTQYF. The CDR3 bases are TGTGCCAGCAGCTTTATGGCACTATTCACAGATACGCAGTATTTT.

The rearrangement joins TRBV7-6 to TRBJ2-1; a weak D match, TRBD1 (7 bases). V dropped 4 bases and J dropped 8 bases, with 27 bases sitting between them. The germline gives CDR1 SGHVS, CDR2 FNYEAQ. CDR3 length: 18 amino acids. The CDR3 DNA reads as TGTGCCAGCAGCTCTCGGGGGCTCAGGGGGTCGACACGGGATGAGCAGTTCTTC. Its protein is CASSSRGLRGSTRDEQFF.